This TCR beta chain was recovered during a study of T-cell memory formation after mild COVID-19. Study at large: TCR clustering was largely donor specific.

Unmatched junction bases numbered 13, after V lost 5 bases and J lost 4 bases. This CDR3 has 17 residues. Broader study findings: Later expanders leaned CD4+, whereas clones that contracted between day 15 and 85 were balanced CD4/CD8.

To note about this clonotype: Its antigen is still unknown.

Constant-segment primers and 5'RACE yielded cDNA libraries for TCR alpha and TCR beta, each carrying sample barcodes and UMIs. TCRdb called the 5' RACE reads again in MiXCR, with one record for every CDR3 protein. The table lists about 110,000 distinct CDR3 sequences, over 15% of them singletons, with 28% in the top ten. This TCR derives from an adult woman who had mild COVID-19 (a few samples of this study predate the infection). Cell type and time point are not known. Sequencing used PBMCs or a T cell subset sorted from them (not recorded which). The chain carries TRBV12-3 or TRBV12-4 and TRBJ2-5, with 10 bases matching TRBD1. The CDR3 sequence is CASSPHPATGGLETQYF. CDR3 bases: TGTGCCAGCAGTCCCCACCCCGCGACAGGGGGCTTAGAGACCCAGTACTTC.